These 30 T cell receptor beta chains were sequenced from one sample in a study of T cell repertoires in cytomegalovirus infection. Each CDR3 protein is one row after TCRdb ran MiXCR on the reads. The profile shows hundreds of thousands of distinct CDR3 sequences, roughly a third of them singletons. The sequenced sample consisted of PBMCs. These TCRs come from a human donor in good health (CMV status not recorded). Some clones in this sample may be carry-over from other donors' samples.

The chain has TRBV4-1 and TRBJ1-1, with D tentatively TRBD1 (5 bases). V was pared by 1 base and J by 4 bases, with 10 bases between. CDR3 length: 14 amino acids. Germline V lookup: CDR1 MGHRA, CDR2 YSYEKL. The CDR3 is CASSQAWGGTEAFF. CDR3 nucleotides: TGCGCCAGCAGCCAAGCTTGGGGGGGCACTGAAGCTTTCTTT.

This clonotype was found many times. The chain employs TRBV6-2 or TRBV6-3 and TRBJ1-1; D ambiguous. The CDR3 totals 11 residues. CDR1 MNHEY and CDR2 SVGEGT come from the germline V gene. Trimming shortened V by 7 bases and J by 1 base, and 4 bases separated the two germline ends. The CDR3 loop reads CASTGNTEAFF. The DNA for the CDR3 is TGTGCCAGCACAGGGAACACTGAAGCTTTCTTT.

Comment on this clonotype: A much larger clone lies a single base off, so this may be a read error. The J gene is TRBJ1-2, the V gene TRBV7-6; no clear D. CDR1 SGHVS and CDR2 FNYEAQ come from the germline V gene. The CDR3 spans 15 residues. This CDR3 is CASSLEPKENYGNTF. Here the CDR3 DNA reads TGTGCCAGCAGCTTAGAACCGAAGGAGAACTATGGCAACACCTTC.

A few counts support this clonotype. This chain connects TRBV9 to TRBJ2-3; D possibly corresponds to TRBD1 (5 bases). The CDR3 runs 15 residues. Trimming shortened V by 0 bases and J by 0 bases, and 8 bases separated the two germline ends. CDR1 is SGDLS and CDR2 is YYNGEE in the germline V gene. Written as DNA, the CDR3 is TGTGCCAGCAGCGTAGCTCCAGGGAGCACAGATACGCAGTATTTT. The encoded protein is CASSVAPGSTDTQYF.

The chain is built from TRBV10-3 and TRBJ2-5; a weak D match, TRBD2 (6 bases). The germline V gene has CDR1 ENHRY and CDR2 SYGVKD. V was shortened by 0 bases and J by 0 bases, with 14 bases between the two germline ends. The CDR3 contains 17 residues. The CDR3 spells CAISESTHGGYQETQYF. CDR3 coding DNA: TGTGCCATCAGTGAGTCGACTCACGGGGGTTACCAAGAGACCCAGTACTTC.

This clonotype was detected only a few times. The V call is TRBV19, the J call TRBJ1-6; 8 nucleotides line up with TRBD1. Germline V gene sequence: CDR1 LNHDA, CDR2 SQIVND (reference sequence). The CDR3 is 16 residues long. J gave up 7 bases and V 7 bases, and 12 bases lay outside the gene matches. CDR3 protein: CASTRPGQGANSPLHF. CDR3 coding DNA: TGTGCCAGTACCCGACCCGGACAGGGTGCCAATTCACCCCTCCACTTT.

The table lists this clonotype with many counts. The chain recombines TRBV12-3 or TRBV12-4 with TRBJ1-2; unclear D gene. The CDR3 covers 13 residues. Trimming pared 1 base from V and 4 bases from J, leaving 7 bases between. As DNA, the CDR3 is TGTGCCAGCAGTTTAGAGGGCGGCTATGGCTACACCTTC. Translation gives CASSLEGGYGYTF.

This clonotype was detected many times. This sequence joins TRBV4-2 and TRBJ1-1; no firm D call. The CDR3 runs to 15 residues. CDR1 is LGHNA and CDR2 is YNFKEQ in the germline V gene. Trimming cost V 0 bases and J 1 base, with 9 bases left between them. For the CDR3, the DNA is TGTGCCAGCAGCCAAGAGGGTGCGGCGAACACTGAAGCTTTCTTT. This encodes CASSQEGAANTEAFF.

This chain connects TRBV9 to TRBJ2-2, with a weak D call TRBD1 (5 bases). This CDR3 contains 16 residues. Germline V gene data show CDR1 as SGDLS and CDR2 as YYNGEE. With 0 bases removed from V and 5 bases from J, the gap between germline ends came to 14 bases. The CDR3 DNA reads as TGTGCCAGCAGCGTAGTGCAGGGTATGGGGACCGGGGAGCTGTTTTTT. Protein sequence: CASSVVQGMGTGELFF.

This clonotype was picked up a small number of times. The chain is built from TRBV6-5 and TRBJ2-7; no clear D gene. The CDR3 sequence is 13 residues long. Trimming took off 1 base at V and 3 bases at J, with 7 bases between the two ends. The germline CDR1 and CDR2 sequences are MNHEY and SVGAGI. CDR3 sequence reads: CASSYFPGYEQYF. DNA of the CDR3: TGTGCCAGCAGTTACTTTCCAGGCTACGAGCAGTACTTC.

This clonotype occurred many times. The chain couples TRBV7-2 to TRBJ2-1; D not certain. CDR1 is SGHTA and CDR2 is FQGNSA in the germline V gene. This CDR3 has 13 amino acids. V lost 7 bases and J 3 bases, leaving 10 bases between the germline ends. The CDR3 reads CASNVGNYNEQFF. DNA for the CDR3: TGTGCCAGCAATGTGGGAAACTACAATGAGCAGTTCTTC.

The J gene is TRBJ1-3, the V gene TRBV12-3 or TRBV12-4; D is perhaps TRBD1 (6 bases). Trimming pared 5 bases from V and 1 base from J, leaving 15 bases between. This CDR3 contains 16 residues. CDR3 in DNA: TGTGCCAGCAGTGCTAGAAGGGACACGTCTGGAAACACCATATATTTT. The encoded protein is CASSARRDTSGNTIYF.

This clonotype has at least ten counts. The V gene is TRBV6-1, the J gene TRBJ2-1, with unresolved D. The length of the CDR3 is 15 residues. Looked up from germline, CDR1 is MNHNS and CDR2 is SASEGT. Trimming left V 7 bases short and J 5 bases short, with 18 bases between. Here the CDR3 reads CASTKRIGWNNEQFF. DNA for the CDR3: TGTGCCAGCACCAAAAGGATTGGCTGGAACAATGAGCAGTTCTTC.

This clonotype appeared a few times. Germline is not matched at one junction end, which may reflect a read error. CDR3 sequence: CSATTGAEQYF. The CDR3 coding sequence is TGCAGCGCTACAACAGGGGCCGAGCAGTACTTC. The V call is TRBV20-1, the J call TRBJ2-7; 7 nucleotides match TRBD1. Germline V lookup: CDR1 DFQATT, CDR2 SNEGSKA (reference sequence). The CDR3 has 11 amino acids.

The chain uses TRBV28 and TRBJ1-2; TRBD1 matches 8 bases. The CDR3 loop spans 13 amino acids. Germline loops: CDR1 MDHEN, CDR2 SYDVKM. The V segment lost 4 bases and the J segment 7 bases; nucleotides outside the gene matches: 5. CDR3 loop: CASSSQGASGYTF. The CDR3 DNA is TGTGCCAGCAGTTCCCAGGGGGCGTCTGGCTACACCTTC.

This chain joins TRBV5-1 and TRBJ2-5; D is undetermined. V was trimmed by 4 bases and J by 1 base, leaving 11 bases between them. The CDR3 has 14 residues. In germline, CDR1 is SGHRS, CDR2 YFSETQ. CDR3 DNA sequence: TGCGCCAGCAGCCTTGGCCAACTCCAAGAGACCCAGTACTTC. Translated: CASSLGQLQETQYF.

The V call is TRBV20-1, the J call TRBJ1-2; TRBD1 agrees at 8 bases. Trimming took 1 base from V and 8 from J; bases not matched to a gene: 3. The CDR3 extends over 12 amino acids. Germline CDR1 reads DFQATT; CDR2 reads SNEGSKA (reference sequence). The CDR3 loop is CSARVQGEGYTF. Written as DNA, the CDR3 is TGCAGTGCTAGAGTACAGGGGGAGGGCTACACCTTC.

This clonotype occurred once. V and J are TRBV20-1 and TRBJ2-7; D may be TRBD1 (7 bases). The length of the CDR3 is 14 residues. The germline V gene encodes CDR1 DFQATT and CDR2 SNEGSKA (reference sequence). The DNA for the CDR3 is TGCAGACAAGGAGGGGGCAGGAGGGCCTACGAGCAGTACTTC. Its translation: CRQGGGRRAYEQYF.

V and J are TRBV12-3 or TRBV12-4 and TRBJ2-7; a possible D gene is TRBD1 (5 bases). Trimming stripped 6 bases from V and 0 bases from J, with 9 bases between. The CDR3 sequence is 13 residues long. CDR3 loop: CASSVGVSYEQYF. In DNA form, the CDR3 reads TGTGCCAGCAGCGTAGGGGTCTCCTACGAGCAGTACTTC.

The chain carries TRBV9 and TRBJ1-6; no firm D call. CDR1 is SGDLS and CDR2 is YYNGEE in the germline V gene. The CDR3 is 14 amino acids. Trimming shortened V by 3 bases and J by 9 bases, and 13 bases separated the two germline ends. The CDR3 sequence is CASSEGEGGSPLHF. CDR3 sequence (DNA): TGTGCCAGCAGCGAGGGCGAGGGAGGTTCACCCCTCCACTTT. The entire variable domain, with the rest obtained from reference TRBV9 and TRBJ1-6, is as follows: DSGVTQTPKHLITATGQRVTLRCSPRSGDLSVYWYQQSLDQGLQFLIQYYNGEERAKGNILERFSAQQFPDLHSELNLSSLELGDSALYFCASSEGEGGSPLHFGNGTRLTVT.

This clonotype was seen repeatedly, ten times or more. J is TRBJ1-1 and V is TRBV12-3 or TRBV12-4, with D maybe TRBD1 (6 bases). V gave up 6 bases and J gave up 0 bases, with 17 bases separating them. The CDR3 has 16 amino acids. CDR3 bases: TGTGCCAGCAGACAGCAGGGGAATCTTATGAACACTGAAGCTTTCTTT. Residues: CASRQQGNLMNTEAFF.

This chain connects TRBV4-1 to TRBJ2-1; TRBD2 agrees at 7 bases. Germline values: CDR1 MGHRA, CDR2 YSYEKL. CDR3 length: 16 residues. V was clipped by 4 bases and J by 5 bases; unmatched bases: 11. This CDR3 reads CASSRRRGGGHNEQFF. CDR3 nucleotides: TGCGCCAGCAGCCGCCGGCGTGGCGGGGGACACAATGAGCAGTTCTTC.

This clonotype was detected only once. The rearrangement links TRBV2 to TRBJ2-3, with D perhaps being TRBD1 or TRBD2 (7 bases each). Germline CDR1 is SNHLY and CDR2 is FYNNEI. V lost 10 bases to trimming and J lost 4 bases, with 15 bases between them. CDR3 size: 13 residues. CDR3 sequence: CATLSGGADTQYF. In nucleotides, the CDR3 is TGTGCCACTCTGTCAGGGGGGGCAGATACGCAGTATTTT.

The chain combines TRBV20-1 with TRBJ1-3; D may be TRBD1 (6 bases). Germline V gene lookup returns CDR1 DFQATT and CDR2 SNEGSKA (reference sequence). The V end was cut by 4 bases, the J end by 0 bases, with 13 bases between. This CDR3 is 15 amino acids long. The CDR3 sequence is CSATISTGSGNTIYF. The DNA of the CDR3 is TGCAGTGCTACGATTTCGACAGGCTCTGGAAACACCATATATTTT.

This clonotype was seen many times. The chain links TRBV7-2 to TRBJ1-5; TRBD1 might be the D (6 bases). The length of the CDR3 is 16 residues. V dropped 4 bases and J dropped 2 bases, with 15 bases sitting between them. The germline CDR1 and CDR2 sequences are SGHTA and FQGNSA. The CDR3, as DNA: TGTGCCAGCAGCTCCGGGGGGGGGGCTGGCAATCAGCCCCAGCATTTT. This gives the protein CASSSGGGAGNQPQHF.

This chain links TRBV6-5 with TRBJ2-2; 7 nucleotides line up with TRBD2. CDR1 is MNHEY and CDR2 is SVGAGI in the germline V gene. Trimming removed 2 bases from V and 5 bases from J; junction bases left unmatched: 2. The CDR3 runs to 14 residues. The DNA of the CDR3 is TGTGCCAGCAGTTACGGGGGGGGGACCGGGGAGCTGTTTTTT. It translates to CASSYGGGTGELFF.

This clonotype has only a few counts. This chain links TRBV5-4 with TRBJ2-5, with unresolved D. The germline gives CDR1 SGHNT, CDR2 YYREEE (reference sequence). This CDR3 region has 14 residues. V was cut by 1 base and J by 1 base, with 8 bases left in between. The CDR3 spells CASSLPHTQETQYF. The CDR3 nucleotides are TGTGCCAGCAGCTTGCCGCACACCCAAGAGACCCAGTACTTC.

This clonotype was detected ten times or more. This chain joins TRBV7-3 and TRBJ1-1, with D perhaps TRBD1 (5 bases). The CDR3 has 15 amino acids. Germline V gene data show CDR1 as SGHTA and CDR2 as FQGTGA. Trimming took off 5 bases at V and 5 bases at J, with 18 bases between the two ends. The CDR3 DNA reads as TGTGCCAGCAGCCCGGGGGGGGTGTCAAGGACTGAAGCTTTCTTT. As protein: CASSPGGVSRTEAFF. The full variable domain, with the rest looked up from reference TRBV7-3 and TRBJ1-1, is GAGVSQTPSNKVTEKGKYVELRCDPISGHTALYWYRQSLGQGPEFLIYFQGTGAADDSGLPNDRFFAVRPEGSVSTLKIQRTERGDSAVYLCASSPGGVSRTEAFFGQGTRLTVV.

Comment on this clonotype: This could be a read error, since a much larger clone is one nucleotide away. This chain uses TRBV7-8 with TRBJ2-1; 9 bases align to TRBD1. The CDR3 totals 13 residues. Germline V CDR1 and CDR2: SGHVS, FQNEAQ. CDR3 nucleotides: TGTGCCAGCAGCTTGGACAGGGGTAATGAGCAGTTATTC. Translated, it gives CASSLDRGNEQLF.

This clonotype was seen more than once but under ten times. The V and J genes are TRBV6-1 and TRBJ2-5, with 7 bases fitting TRBD2. The CDR3 sequence is 16 residues long. Trimming at V came to 5 bases and at J to 1 base, leaving 10 bases not matched to a gene. Per the germline V gene, CDR1 is MNHNS and CDR2 is SASEGT. The CDR3 coding sequence is TGTGCCAGCAGTCCGCGTTGGGCGGGGGTCCAAGAGACCCAGTACTTC. Its protein is CASSPRWAGVQETQYF.